One and the same sample provided the 25 T cell receptor beta chains below, sequenced in a study of control samples from healthy donors and cancer patients. Some clones are missing from TCRdb's copy, which holds only in-frame ones; the method was immunoSEQ multiplex PCR. This repertoire includes approximately 190,000 clones. Sequenced: blood. The receptors derive from a woman aged 30 to 39 in good health.

The chain recombines TRBV10-1 with TRBJ2-5, with D perhaps assigned TRBD1 or TRBD2 (5 bases each). The CDR3 consists of 14 residues. Trimming removed 2 bases from V and 1 base from J, with 8 bases in between. Germline lookup yields CDR1 WNHNN and CDR2 SYGVQD (reference sequence). DNA of the CDR3: TGCGCCAGCAGTGAGGAGGGGATCCAAGAGACCCAGTACTTC. As protein: CASSEEGIQETQYF.

The chain recombines TRBV4-1 with TRBJ1-1; maybe TRBD1 (5 bases). CDR1 and CDR2 (germline): MGHRA, YSYEKL. The CDR3 has 15 residues. The V and J ends lost 4 bases and 0 bases respectively, with 12 bases between them. CDR3 DNA sequence: TGCGCCAGCAGCCTCTCGGGGGGGATGAACACTGAAGCTTTCTTT. Encoded protein: CASSLSGGMNTEAFF.

The chain has TRBV20-1 and TRBJ2-7; 8 bases line up with TRBD1. The CDR3 runs 11 residues. Looked up from germline, CDR1 is DFQATT and CDR2 is SNEGSKA (reference sequence). V shed 6 bases, J shed 12 bases, and the junction held 10 bases outside the gene matches. CDR3: CSALMPGTGYF. CDR3 in DNA: TGCAGTGCACTGATGCCCGGGACAGGGTACTTC.

The CDR3 DNA follows: TGTGCCAGCTCTCCCGGACAGGCCATCTATGGCTACACCTTC. It is translated as CASSPGQAIYGYTF. J is TRBJ1-2 and V is TRBV28; 7 bases agree with TRBD1. Germline V lookup: CDR1 MDHEN, CDR2 SYDVKM. Losses at the gene ends were 8 bases for V and 4 bases for J; bases not matched to a gene: 10. There are 14 residues in the CDR3.

The chain joins TRBV6-5 to TRBJ1-2; no reliable D call. Per the germline V gene, CDR1 is MNHEY and CDR2 is SVGAGI. Deletions cut 8 bases from V and 2 bases from J, with 18 bases between. This CDR3 contains 15 residues. The CDR3 reads CASCTGNLPNYGYTF. In nucleotides, the CDR3 is TGTGCCAGCTGCACCGGGAACCTTCCCAACTATGGCTACACCTTC.

V is TRBV2 and J is TRBJ1-3, with 7 bases aligning to TRBD1. Germline CDR1 and CDR2: SNHLY and FYNNEI. V lost 6 bases and J lost 0; bases outside the gene matches: 5. The CDR3 is 15 amino acids. This CDR3 is CASSQGQISGNTIYF. DNA for the CDR3: TGTGCCAGCAGCCAGGGACAGATCTCTGGAAACACCATATATTTT.

The chain links TRBV4-1 to TRBJ1-6, with D tentatively TRBD1 (5 bases). Trimming removed 4 bases from V and 6 bases from J, with 19 bases in between. Germline V gene sequence: CDR1 MGHRA, CDR2 YSYEKL. The CDR3 is made up of 17 amino acids. The CDR3 loop reads CASSLPSPRGINSPLHF. The CDR3 DNA reads as TGCGCCAGCAGCCTACCGAGTCCCCGGGGGATTAATTCACCCCTCCACTTT.

The chain has TRBV9 and TRBJ1-5; D not certain. Germline lookup yields CDR1 SGDLS and CDR2 YYNGEE. V lost 2 bases and J 6 bases, leaving 12 bases between the germline ends. This CDR3 spans 14 amino acids. Here the CDR3 DNA reads TGTGCCAGCAGCGTTTGGGGTGAAGGTCAGCCCCAGCATTTT. Protein sequence: CASSVWGEGQPQHF.

The V call is TRBV28, the J call TRBJ1-2; D possibly corresponds to TRBD1 (6 bases). The CDR3 covers 13 residues. V lost 5 bases, J lost 3 bases, and 10 bases lay in between. CDR1 is MDHEN, CDR2 SYDVKM, per germline. CDR3 in DNA: TGTGCCAGCAGTCCGGGACAAGACTATGGCTACACCTTC. Protein sequence: CASSPGQDYGYTF.

V is TRBV5-1 and J is TRBJ1-1, with no clear D. V lost 5 bases and J 4 bases, leaving 15 bases between the germline ends. This CDR3 comprises 14 residues. Germline CDR1 SGHRS, CDR2 YFSETQ. CDR3 DNA: TGCGCCAGCAGTCCATTGGGAGGAGGCACTGAAGCTTTCTTT. This gives the protein CASSPLGGGTEAFF.

The chain is built from TRBV12-3 or TRBV12-4 and TRBJ2-5; unclear D gene. The CDR3 totals 13 residues. V lost 2 bases to trimming and J lost 3 bases, with 7 bases between them. The CDR3 is CASSLLIKETQYF. The CDR3 DNA reads TGTGCCAGCAGTTTACTAATAAAAGAGACCCAGTACTTC.

This rearrangement joins TRBV20-1 to TRBJ1-2; D is possibly TRBD1 (5 bases). Looked up from germline, CDR1 is DFQATT and CDR2 is SNEGSKA (reference sequence). The CDR3 is 13 amino acids. Trimming took 3 bases from V and 4 from J, leaving 12 bases between them. CDR3 sequence: CSASGGRIYGYTF. The CDR3 nucleotides are TGCAGTGCTAGTGGGGGACGGATCTATGGCTACACCTTC.

V gene TRBV14 combines with J gene TRBJ2-1, with D possibly being TRBD2 (6 bases). CDR3 length equals 14 residues. The germline V gene has CDR1 SGHDN and CDR2 FVKESK. Trimming took off 4 bases at V and 4 bases at J, with 11 bases between the two ends. The CDR3 DNA reads as TGTGCCAGCAGCCCACCGACTAGTTACAATGAGCAGTTCTTC. Translation gives CASSPPTSYNEQFF.

The J gene is TRBJ2-7, the V gene TRBV6-5, with 7 bases that match TRBD2. The germline gives CDR1 MNHEY, CDR2 SVGAGI. CDR3 length equals 13 residues. J lost 4 bases, V lost 6 bases, and 6 bases had no gene match. The CDR3 sequence: CASSKRDGYEQYF. The CDR3 coding sequence is TGTGCCAGCAGCAAGCGGGACGGATACGAGCAGTACTTC.

The rearrangement joins TRBV9 to TRBJ2-2; 8 positions agree with TRBD2. This CDR3 comprises 16 residues. Germline CDR1 reads SGDLS; CDR2 reads YYNGEE. V shed 4 bases and J 1 base; nucleotides not matched to a gene: 6. CDR3: CASSLASGGNTGELFF. In nucleotides, the CDR3 is TGTGCCAGCAGCCTCGCAAGCGGGGGGAACACCGGGGAGCTGTTTTTT.

In regard to this clone: This specimen includes other DNA sequences encoding the same CDR3. The chain uses TRBV28 and TRBJ1-2, with D unclear. The CDR3 runs to 12 residues. CDR1 is MDHEN, CDR2 SYDVKM, per germline. V shed 8 bases and J shed 0 bases, with 7 bases lying between them. The CDR3 nucleotides are TGTGCCAGCTCCCTAGCTAACTATGGCTACACCTTC. Its protein product is CASSLANYGYTF.

This chain uses TRBV9 with TRBJ1-6, with D possibly being TRBD1 (6 bases). Germline lookup yields CDR1 SGDLS and CDR2 YYNGEE. V was shortened by 3 bases and J by 9 bases, with 16 bases between the two germline ends. The CDR3 totals 15 residues. The CDR3 DNA reads TGTGCCAGCAGCGGGACGGCTTCACAGGGTTCACCCCTCCACTTT. Residues: CASSGTASQGSPLHF.

Frequency places this clone as medium-sized (0.01 to 0.1%). The rearrangement joins TRBV2 to TRBJ1-6, with unresolved D. CDR1 and CDR2 from the germline V gene are SNHLY and FYNNEI. The V end lost 6 bases, the J end lost 0 bases, and 12 bases lay between the germline ends. The CDR3 consists of 16 residues. The CDR3 spells CASRDPGISYNSPLHF. CDR3 bases: TGTGCCAGCAGGGACCCCGGGATCTCCTATAATTCACCCCTCCACTTT.

The V gene is TRBV12-5, the J gene TRBJ2-4; D may be TRBD1 (6 bases). The germline gives CDR1 LGHNT, CDR2 FRNRAP. CDR3 length: 14 amino acids. Trimming cost V 5 bases and J 8 bases, with 16 bases left between them. CDR3 sequence reads: CASGLSGQRHIQYF. CDR3 DNA: TGTGCTAGTGGTCTCTCCGGACAGCGTCACATTCAGTACTTC.

This sequence joins TRBV2 and TRBJ1-1; a weak D match, TRBD1 (6 bases). The germline gives CDR1 SNHLY, CDR2 FYNNEI. V dropped 5 bases and J dropped 0 bases, with 13 bases sitting between them. The CDR3 length is 15 residues. CDR3 region: CASSTRTDLNTEAFF. Written as DNA, the CDR3 is TGTGCCAGCAGTACGAGGACAGATTTGAACACTGAAGCTTTCTTT.

V and J are TRBV3-1 (or the pseudogene TRBV3-2) and TRBJ2-1; 16 bases map to TRBD2. Germline CDR1 is LGHDT and CDR2 is YNNKEL (reference sequence). The ends lost 9 bases at V and 5 bases at J; junction bases unmatched: 13. The CDR3 is 18 residues long. Here the CDR3 DNA reads TGTGCCAGGAGATGCCCGGGACTAGCGGGGGGGCCTAACAATGAGCAGTTCTTC. It specifies CARRCPGLAGGPNNEQFF.

This chain uses TRBV5-1 with TRBJ1-6, with TRBD1 identical over 9 bases. V shed 4 bases and J 5 bases; nucleotides not matched to a gene: 4. CDR1 is SGHRS and CDR2 is YFSETQ in the germline V gene. The CDR3 length is 15 residues. The CDR3 protein is CASSSWDRDNSPLHF. The CDR3 DNA follows: TGCGCCAGCAGCAGTTGGGACAGGGATAATTCACCCCTCCACTTT.

The chain couples TRBV4-1 to TRBJ2-5; no reliable D call. V lost 1 base and J 5 bases, leaving 8 bases between the germline ends. Germline CDR1 reads MGHRA; CDR2 reads YSYEKL. This CDR3 comprises 13 residues. CDR3 in amino acids: CASSQVLLETQYF. The CDR3 DNA reads TGCGCCAGCAGCCAAGTCTTATTGGAGACCCAGTACTTC.

The V gene is TRBV27, the J gene TRBJ1-6; D gene unclear. The CDR3 spans 13 residues. Looked up from germline, CDR1 is MNHEY and CDR2 is SMNVEV (reference sequence). Between the trimmed V and J ends, which lost 6 bases and 9 bases, there was a span of 12 bases. CDR3 DNA: TGTGCCAGCAGCTTTTCGATCGGTTCACCCCTCCACTTT. This sequence encodes CASSFSIGSPLHF.

This sequence joins TRBV5-6 and TRBJ2-7; 9 bases map to TRBD1. The CDR3 runs 14 residues. Looked up from germline, CDR1 is SGHDT and CDR2 is YYEEEE. Trimming at V came to 4 bases and at J to 9 bases, leaving 11 bases not matched to a gene. In DNA, the CDR3 is TGTGCCAGCAGCGTCCGGGACAGGGTTCGTGTGCAGTACTTC. Protein: CASSVRDRVRVQYF.